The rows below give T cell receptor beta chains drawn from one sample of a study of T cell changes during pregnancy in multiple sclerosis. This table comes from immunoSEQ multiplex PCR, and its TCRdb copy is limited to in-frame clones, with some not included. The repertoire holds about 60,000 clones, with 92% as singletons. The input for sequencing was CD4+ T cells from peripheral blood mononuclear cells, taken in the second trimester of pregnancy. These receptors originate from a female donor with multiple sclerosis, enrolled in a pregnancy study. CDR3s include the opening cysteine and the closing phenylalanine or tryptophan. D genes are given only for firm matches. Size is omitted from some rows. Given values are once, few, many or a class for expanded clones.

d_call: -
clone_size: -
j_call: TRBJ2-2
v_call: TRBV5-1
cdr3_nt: TGCGCCAGCAGCTCCCAGGGGACCGGGGAGCTGTTTTTT
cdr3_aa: CASSSQGTGELFF

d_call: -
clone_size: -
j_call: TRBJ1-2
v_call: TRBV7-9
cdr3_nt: TGTGCCAGCAGCTTAGGAAGGACTTGGGAGCGAGGCTACACCTTC
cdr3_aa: CASSLGRTWERGYTF

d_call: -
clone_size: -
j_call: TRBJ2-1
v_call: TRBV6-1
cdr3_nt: TGTGCCAGCAGGATCGACAGGTACAATGAGCAGTTCTTC
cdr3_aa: CASRIDRYNEQFF

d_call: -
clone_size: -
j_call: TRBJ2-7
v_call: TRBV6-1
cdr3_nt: TGTGCCAGCGACGTCCAGTTGCATGCAAGAGGCGAGCAGTACTTC
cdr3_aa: CASDVQLHARGEQYF

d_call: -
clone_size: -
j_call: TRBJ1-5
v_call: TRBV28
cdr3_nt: TGTGCCAGCACCATGGGGGGAGGCGGCAATCAGCCCCAGCATTTT
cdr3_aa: CASTMGGGGNQPQHF

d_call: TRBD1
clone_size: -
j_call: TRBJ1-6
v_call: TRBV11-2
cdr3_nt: TGTGCCAGCGGACGGACAGGGGGCCGGTTGGATAATTCACCCCTCCACTTT
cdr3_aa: CASGRTGGRLDNSPLHF

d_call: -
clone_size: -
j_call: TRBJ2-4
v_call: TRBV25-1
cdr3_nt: TGTGCCAGCAGTGAGGAGGGGGCCAAAAACATTCAGTACTTC
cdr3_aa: CASSEEGAKNIQYF

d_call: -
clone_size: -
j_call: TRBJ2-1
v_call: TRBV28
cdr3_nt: TGTGCCAGCACCAGAATGGGGAGTGAGCAGTTCTTC
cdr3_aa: CASTRMGSEQFF

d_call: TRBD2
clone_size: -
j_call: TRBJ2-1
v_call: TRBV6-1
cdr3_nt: TGTGCCAGCATCACAAGCGGGAGTAGGTACAATGAGCAGTTCTTC
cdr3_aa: CASITSGSRYNEQFF

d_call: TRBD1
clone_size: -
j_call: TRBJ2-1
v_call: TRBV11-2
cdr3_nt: TGTGCCAGCAGCGTGGACAGGGACCATGAGCAGTTCTTC
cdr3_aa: CASSVDRDHEQFF

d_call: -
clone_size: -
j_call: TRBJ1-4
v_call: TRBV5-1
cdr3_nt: TGCGCCAGCAGCTTGACAGTAACTAATGAAAAACTGTTTTTT
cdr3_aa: CASSLTVTNEKLFF

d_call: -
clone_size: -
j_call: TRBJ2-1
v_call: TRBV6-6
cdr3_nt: TGTGCCAGCAGGAACGCCATTAGCGGAGTAGATGAGCAGTTCTTC
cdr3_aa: CASRNAISGVDEQFF

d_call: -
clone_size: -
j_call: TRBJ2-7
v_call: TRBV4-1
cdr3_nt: TGCGCCAGCAGCCAAGTCTACAGGGCAGGATACGAGCAGTACTTC
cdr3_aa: CASSQVYRAGYEQYF

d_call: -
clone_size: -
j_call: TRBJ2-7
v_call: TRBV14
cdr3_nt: TGTGCCAGCAGCCGAGGGACTGGCAGCTCCTACGAGCAGTACTTC
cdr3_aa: CASSRGTGSSYEQYF

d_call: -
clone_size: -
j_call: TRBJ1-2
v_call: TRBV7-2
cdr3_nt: TGTGCCAGCAGCTCCCGGGATGGTTACCGCTACACCTTC
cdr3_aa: CASSSRDGYRYTF

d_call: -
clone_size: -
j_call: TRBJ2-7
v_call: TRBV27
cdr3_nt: TGTGCCAGCAGTCCGTCGGTTAACTCCTACGAGCAGTACTTC
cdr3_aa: CASSPSVNSYEQYF

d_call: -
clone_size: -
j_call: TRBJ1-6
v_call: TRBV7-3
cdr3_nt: TGTGCCAGCAGCTCCGACGGGAATTCACCCCTCCACTTT
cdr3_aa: CASSSDGNSPLHF

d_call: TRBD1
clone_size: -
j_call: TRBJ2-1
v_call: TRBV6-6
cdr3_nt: TGTGCCAGCAGAGGACAGGGGGCGGCAAATGAGCAGTTCTTC
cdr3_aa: CASRGQGAANEQFF

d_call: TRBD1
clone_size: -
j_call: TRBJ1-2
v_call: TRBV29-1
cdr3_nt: TGCAGCGTTGAAGGGGGACAGGGACCCTCTAACTATGGCTACACCTTC
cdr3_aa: CSVEGGQGPSNYGYTF

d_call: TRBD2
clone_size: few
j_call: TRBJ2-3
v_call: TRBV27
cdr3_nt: TGTGCCAGCAGTTTATCGAAGAGACTAGCGACAGATACGCAGTATTTT
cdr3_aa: CASSLSKRLATDTQYF

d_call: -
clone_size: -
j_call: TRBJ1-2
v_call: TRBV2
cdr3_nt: TGTGCCAGCAGTGAAGTGGTGGCGGACTATGGCTACACCTTC
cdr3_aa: CASSEVVADYGYTF

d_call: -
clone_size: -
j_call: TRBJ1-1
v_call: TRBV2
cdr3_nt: TGTGCCAGCAGTGAGTCCCCTTTCACTGAAGCTTTCTTT
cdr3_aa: CASSESPFTEAFF

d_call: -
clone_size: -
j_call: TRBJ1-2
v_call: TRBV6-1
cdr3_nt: TGTGCCAGCCGACGACTGGAAGCTAACTATGGCTACACCTTC
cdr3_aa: CASRRLEANYGYTF

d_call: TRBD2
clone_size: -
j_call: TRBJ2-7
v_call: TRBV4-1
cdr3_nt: TGCGCCAGCAGCCAAGTGACTAGCAGAGACTACGAGCAGTACTTC
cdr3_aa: CASSQVTSRDYEQYF

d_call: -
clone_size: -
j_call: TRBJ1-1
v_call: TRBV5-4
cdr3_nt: TGTGCCAGCAGCTTGGACGGGGGGCTTAGGGGCACTGAAGCTTTCTTT
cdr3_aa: CASSLDGGLRGTEAFF

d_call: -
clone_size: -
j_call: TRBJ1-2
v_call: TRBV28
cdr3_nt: TGTGCCAGCAGTCTACGGACAGATGGCTACACCTTC
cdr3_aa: CASSLRTDGYTF

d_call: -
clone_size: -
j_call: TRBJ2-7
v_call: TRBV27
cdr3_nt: TGTGCCAGCAGTTTGGCGGGGTACGAGCAGTACTTC
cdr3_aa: CASSLAGYEQYF

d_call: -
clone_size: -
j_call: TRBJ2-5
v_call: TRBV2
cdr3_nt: TGTGCCAGCAGTTTGGGGGCGCCCGAGACCCAGTACTTC
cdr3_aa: CASSLGAPETQYF

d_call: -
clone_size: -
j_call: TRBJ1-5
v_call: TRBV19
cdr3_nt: TGTGCCAGTAACCGGCCGGGGACTGGCAATCAGCCCCAGCATTTT
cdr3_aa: CASNRPGTGNQPQHF

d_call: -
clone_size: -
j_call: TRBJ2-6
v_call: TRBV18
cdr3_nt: TGTGCCAGCTCACCACTAGCACCCTCTGGGGCCAACGTCCTGACTTTC
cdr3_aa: CASSPLAPSGANVLTF

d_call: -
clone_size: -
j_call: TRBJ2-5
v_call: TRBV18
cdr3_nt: TGTGCCAGCTCCCTCGATGTCGGGACAAGAGAGACCCAGTACTTC
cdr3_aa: CASSLDVGTRETQYF

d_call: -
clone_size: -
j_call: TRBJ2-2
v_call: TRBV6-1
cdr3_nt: TGTGCCAGCAGTGAAACGTGGGGGGACGGGGAGCTGTTTTTT
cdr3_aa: CASSETWGDGELFF

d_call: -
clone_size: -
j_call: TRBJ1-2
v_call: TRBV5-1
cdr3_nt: TGCGCCAGCAAAGAAGGGGCCCCCATGAAGGGCTATGGCTACACCTTC
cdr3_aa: CASKEGAPMKGYGYTF

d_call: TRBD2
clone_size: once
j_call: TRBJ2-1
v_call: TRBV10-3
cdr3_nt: TGTGCCATCAGGATTCTAGCGGGAGGTCCGTACTCCTACAATGAGCAGTTCTTC
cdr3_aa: CAIRILAGGPYSYNEQFF

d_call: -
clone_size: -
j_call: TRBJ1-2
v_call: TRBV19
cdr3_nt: TGTGCCAGTAGCGACTTAAGAGCTAACTATGGCTACACCTTC
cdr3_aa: CASSDLRANYGYTF

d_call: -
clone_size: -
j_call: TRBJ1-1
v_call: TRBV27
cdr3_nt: TGTGCCAGCAGTCCCTTCAGGATGAACACTGAAGCTTTCTTT
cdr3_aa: CASSPFRMNTEAFF

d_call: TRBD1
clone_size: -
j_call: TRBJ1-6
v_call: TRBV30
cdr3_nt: TGTGCCTGGACCGCGACAGGGAACTATAATTCACCCCTCCACTTT
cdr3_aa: CAWTATGNYNSPLHF

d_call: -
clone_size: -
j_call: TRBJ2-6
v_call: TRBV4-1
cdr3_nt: TGCGCCAGCAGCCAAGGGCACTCGCAGGGTCCTGGGGCCAACGTCCTGACTTTC
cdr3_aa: CASSQGHSQGPGANVLTF

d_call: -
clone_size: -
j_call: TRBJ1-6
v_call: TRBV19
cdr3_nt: TGTGCCAGTAGGGACGGGGATTCACCCCTCCACTTT
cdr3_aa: CASRDGDSPLHF

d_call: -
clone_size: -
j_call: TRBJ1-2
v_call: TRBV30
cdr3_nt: TGTGCCTGGAGGCGGGAGACAACAAACTATGGCTACACCTTC
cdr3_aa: CAWRRETTNYGYTF

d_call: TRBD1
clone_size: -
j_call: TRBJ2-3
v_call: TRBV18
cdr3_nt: TGTGCCAGCTCACCTCGGACAGGGCGAAGCACAGATACGCAGTATTTT
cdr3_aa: CASSPRTGRSTDTQYF

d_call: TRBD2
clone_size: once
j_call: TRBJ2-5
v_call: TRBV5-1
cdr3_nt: TGCGCCAGCAGCTCCGGAGCGGGAGAGGCACAGGAGACCCAGTACTTC
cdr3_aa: CASSSGAGEAQETQYF

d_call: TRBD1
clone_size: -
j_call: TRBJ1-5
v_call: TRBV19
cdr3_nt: TGTGCCAGTAGTAGGGACAGTTTCAATCAGCCCCAGCATTTT
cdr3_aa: CASSRDSFNQPQHF

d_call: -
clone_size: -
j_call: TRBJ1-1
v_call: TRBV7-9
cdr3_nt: TGTGCCAGCAGCGAAGGCGGAGGGGTGGCCACTGAAGCTTTCTTT
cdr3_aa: CASSEGGGVATEAFF

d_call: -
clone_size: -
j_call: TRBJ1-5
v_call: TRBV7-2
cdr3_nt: TGTGCCAGCAGCTTAGATGGGGGGAAAAATCAGCCCCAGCATTTT
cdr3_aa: CASSLDGGKNQPQHF

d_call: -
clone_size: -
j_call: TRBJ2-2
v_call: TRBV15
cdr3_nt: TGTGCCACCAGCAGAGATATCAGGGGCGGGGAGCTGTTTTTT
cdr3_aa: CATSRDIRGGELFF

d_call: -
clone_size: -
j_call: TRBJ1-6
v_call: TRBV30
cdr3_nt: TGTGCCTGGAGTGTACCGGCCAGGGCCCGCTATAATTCACCCCTCCACTTT
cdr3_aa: CAWSVPARARYNSPLHF

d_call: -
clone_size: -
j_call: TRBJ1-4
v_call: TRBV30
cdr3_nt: TGTGCCTGGAGTGTGCGAACTGAAAAACTGTTTTTT
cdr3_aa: CAWSVRTEKLFF

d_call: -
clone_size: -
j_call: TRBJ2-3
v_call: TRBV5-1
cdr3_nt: TGCGCCAGCAGCTTGGGACAGAGCACAGATACGCAGTATTTT
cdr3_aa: CASSLGQSTDTQYF

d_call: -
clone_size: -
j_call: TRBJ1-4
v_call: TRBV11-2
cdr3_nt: TGTGCCAGCACCCTCCAAGGCTCGGGGGATGAAAAACTGTTTTTT
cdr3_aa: CASTLQGSGDEKLFF

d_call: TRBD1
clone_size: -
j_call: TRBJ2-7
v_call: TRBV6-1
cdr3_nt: TGTGCCAGCAGTGGCCCAGGGGGCTCCTACGAGCAGTACTTC
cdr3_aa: CASSGPGGSYEQYF

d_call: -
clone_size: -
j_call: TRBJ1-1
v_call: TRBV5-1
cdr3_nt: TGCGCCAGCAGCTTGGCGGGGTTAACTGAAGCTTTCTTT
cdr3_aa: CASSLAGLTEAFF

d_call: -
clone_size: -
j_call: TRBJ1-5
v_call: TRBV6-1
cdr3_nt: TGTGCCAGCAGTGAAGGAAGGGGGGGCCGGTACCAGCCCCAGCATTTT
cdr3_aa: CASSEGRGGRYQPQHF

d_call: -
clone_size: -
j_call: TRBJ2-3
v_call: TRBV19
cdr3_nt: TGTGCCAGTAGCCTACGACAGTTCAACACAGATACGCAGTATTTT
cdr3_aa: CASSLRQFNTDTQYF